These 6 T cell receptor beta chains were sequenced from one sample in a study of T cells in Graves' hyperthyroidism and ophthalmopathy. RNA transcripts gave rise to amplified TCR beta CDR3 regions. TCR CDR3 underwent first-round RT-PCR with the HTBI primer set. One entry per CDR3 protein, called by TCRdb with MiXCR from the multiplex PCR reads. The sample records approximately 350,000 distinct CDR3 sequences, roughly 15% being singletons. Sample: blood. The receptors originated from a woman aged 55-69 years with Graves' ophthalmopathy.

The rearrangement uses TRBV5-1 and TRBJ2-3, with TRBD2 matching over 9 bases. Germline-derived CDR1 and CDR2 are SGHRS and YFSETQ. The CDR3 has 15 amino acids. The V gene end was trimmed by 5 bases and the J gene end by 0 bases; junction bases not matched to a gene: 4. The CDR3: CASRLLAGSTDTQYF. As DNA, the CDR3 is TGCGCCAGCAGGCTACTAGCGGGTAGCACAGATACGCAGTATTTT.

The chain employs TRBV30 and TRBJ2-7; possibly TRBD2 for D (6 bases). The V end was cut by 3 bases, the J end by 4 bases, with 16 bases between. This CDR3 has 14 residues. Germline V gene sequence: CDR1 GTSNPN, CDR2 SVGIG (reference sequence). The DNA for the CDR3 is TGTGCCTGGAGCGCCGGGACTCCCGGGTACGAGCAGTACTTC. Translation gives CAWSAGTPGYEQYF.

This clonotype was found many times. This chain joins TRBV12-3 or TRBV12-4 and TRBJ2-7; 7 nucleotides match TRBD2. Trimming took 3 bases from V and 0 from J; bases not matched to a gene: 2. This CDR3 comprises 14 residues. CDR3 sequence: CASSFGGGSYEQYF. The CDR3 DNA follows: TGTGCCAGCAGTTTTGGGGGGGGCTCCTACGAGCAGTACTTC.

This clonotype was recorded a few times. The chain employs TRBV20-1 and TRBJ2-2; possibly TRBD2 for D (5 bases). Looked up from germline, CDR1 is DFQATT and CDR2 is SNEGSKA (reference sequence). This CDR3 spans 15 amino acids. Between the trimmed V and J ends, which lost 0 bases and 4 bases, there was a span of 12 bases. The CDR3: CSARDTPGSTGELFF. CDR3 nucleotide sequence: TGCAGTGCTAGAGATACGCCGGGGAGCACCGGGGAGCTGTTTTTT.

This clonotype was observed a few times. V is TRBV2 and J is TRBJ1-1, with a tentative D call TRBD1 (5 bases). The V end lost 7 bases, the J end lost 0 bases, and 15 bases lay between the germline ends. CDR1 is SNHLY and CDR2 is FYNNEI in the germline V gene. CDR3 length equals 15 residues. CDR3 bases: TGTGCCAGCACCCGAGTCACGGGGGTGAACACTGAAGCTTTCTTT. It encodes CASTRVTGVNTEAFF.

In its sample, this clonotype was seen many times. The rearrangement joins TRBV12-3 or TRBV12-4 to TRBJ2-7, with D perhaps TRBD1 (6 bases). The V end was cut by 6 bases, the J end by 7 bases, with 13 bases between. This CDR3 has 12 amino acids. CDR3 in amino acids: CASSRQVGEQYF. CDR3 bases: TGTGCCAGCAGCAGACAGGTGGGGGAGCAGTACTTC.